This TCR beta chain was recorded in a study of Graves' ophthalmopathy and Graves' hyperthyroidism. This clonotype was detected ten times or more. Amplified TCR beta CDR3 regions were obtained using RNA transcripts as template. The first-round RT-PCR employed HTBI primers together with the Qiagen OneStep RT-PCR kit. A multiplex PCR was then performed as the second round. TCRdb called the multiplex PCR reads again in MiXCR, with one record for every CDR3 protein. The repertoire holds approximately 1.2 million distinct CDR3 sequences, about 35% seen once, with roughly 10% in the top ten. Between the trimmed V and J ends, which lost 2 bases and 3 bases, there was a span of 10 bases. There are 14 residues in the CDR3. Germline-derived CDR1 and CDR2 are SGHVS and FQNEAQ.

This receptor was obtained from an adult man with Graves' hyperthyroidism. V is TRBV7-8 and J is TRBJ1-1; D call uncertain. Sequenced material: peripheral blood or thyroid tissue (not recorded which). The CDR3 protein is CASSLRVLDTEAFF. The CDR3 DNA sequence: TGTGCCAGCAGCTTACGGGTTTTGGACACTGAAGCTTTCTTT.